This T cell receptor (beta chain) was obtained from a study of T cells in Graves' hyperthyroidism and ophthalmopathy. Overall study results and limits: Ophthalmopathy, as predicted by the model, came a median about six months after the prediction.

Amplified regions were TCR beta CDR3 sequences from RNA transcripts. The HTBI set primed first-round TCR CDR3 RT-PCR. In TCRdb, the multiplex PCR reads were re-called with MiXCR into one record per CDR3 protein. The table shows hundreds of thousands of distinct CDR3 sequences, with approximately 15% occurring only once. This clonotype was seen only a few times. Antigen specificity is unknown. The V segment lost 3 bases and the J segment 9 bases; nucleotides outside the gene matches: 25. The CDR3 totals 20 residues. The diagnostic basis comprised clinical symptoms, serum thyroxine and TRAb, thyroid ultrasound and orbital computed tomography.

The source of this sequence is a man between 18 and 29 years old with Graves' ophthalmopathy. The sample taken for sequencing was blood. The genes are TRBV12-3 or TRBV12-4 and TRBJ2-1; 8 bases fit TRBD2. CDR3 sequence reads: CASSFFRALAGSREKGEQFF. CDR3 coding DNA: TGTGCCAGCAGTTTCTTCAGGGCTTTAGCGGGAAGCCGAGAAAAGGGTGAGCAGTTCTTC.